The next 12 T cell receptor beta chains were all read from a single sample in a study of cytomegalovirus exposure and HLA in healthy donors. TCRdb's copy holds only in-frame clones and misses some; the assay was immunoSEQ multiplex PCR. The table lists under 300,000 clones, about 90% of them singletons. The specimen was PBMCs. The receptors originated from a woman aged 25 to 39 in good health and CMV-seropositive.

Written as DNA, the CDR3 is TGTGCCAGCAGCCGCGACGTCGCAGGCCGATATGGCTACACCTTC. Translating gives CASSRDVAGRYGYTF. The chain carries TRBV7-2 and TRBJ1-2; D remains ambiguous. CDR3 size: 15 residues. V was clipped by 5 bases and J by 5 bases, with 18 bases between them. Germline V gene lookup returns CDR1 SGHTA and CDR2 FQGNSA.

This clone has just one count. This chain uses TRBV7-8 with TRBJ2-2, with 8 bases aligning to TRBD1. V lost 2 bases and J lost 3; bases outside the gene matches: 8. The CDR3 length is 17 residues. Germline CDR1 reads SGHVS; CDR2 reads FQNEAQ. The CDR3 nucleotides are TGTGCCAGCAGCTTAAATGCCGGGACAGGTGACACCGGGGAGCTGTTTTTT. Encoded protein: CASSLNAGTGDTGELFF.

In this sample, this clone turned up a few times. Within the sample, other DNA sequences also encode this same CDR3. The chain links TRBV5-1 to TRBJ1-5; D not certain. In germline, CDR1 is SGHRS, CDR2 YFSETQ. The CDR3 is 14 residues long. The V end was cut by 1 base, the J end by 2 bases, with 7 bases between. The CDR3 DNA reads as TGCGCCAGCAGCTTGAGCGGGGGCAATCAGCCCCAGCATTTT. Protein product: CASSLSGGNQPQHF.

V is TRBV9 and J is TRBJ1-1; TRBD1 matches at 8 bases. The V gene end was trimmed by 3 bases and the J gene end by 5 bases; junction bases not matched to a gene: 6. Germline CDR1 reads SGDLS; CDR2 reads YYNGEE. This CDR3 spans 14 amino acids. DNA of the CDR3: TGTGCCAGCAGCGAGCAGGGGGCGCGTACTGAAGCTTTCTTT. Amino acids: CASSEQGARTEAFF. Filled out from reference TRBV9 and TRBJ1-1, the complete variable domain reads DSGVTQTPKHLITATGQRVTLRCSPRSGDLSVYWYQQSLDQGLQFLIQYYNGEERAKGNILERFSAQQFPDLHSELNLSSLELGDSALYFCASSEQGARTEAFFGQGTRLTVV.

This clone showed up just once. V is TRBV11-2 and J is TRBJ2-7; D might be TRBD2 (5 bases). V lost 1 base and J 5 bases, leaving 15 bases between the germline ends. Looked up from germline, CDR1 is SGHAT and CDR2 is FQNNGV. This CDR3 spans 15 amino acids. CDR3 sequence: CASSLVVSGIHEQYF. Written as DNA, the CDR3 is TGTGCCAGCAGCTTAGTAGTTTCGGGGATCCACGAGCAGTACTTC.

The chain recombines TRBV5-5 with TRBJ1-5; TRBD1 might be the D (6 bases). Between the trimmed V and J ends, which lost 4 bases and 6 bases, there was a span of 17 bases. Germline V gene sequence: CDR1 SGHKS, CDR2 YYEKEE (reference sequence). The CDR3 consists of 15 residues. The CDR3 nucleotides read TGTGCCAGCAGCAAGGATGGGGGGGCAGCTCAGCCCCAGCATTTT. Amino acid sequence: CASSKDGGAAQPQHF.

The chain carries TRBV11-2 and TRBJ1-2, with 8 bases matching TRBD1. The CDR3 is made up of 18 amino acids. The trim removed 1 base at V and 3 bases at J, leaving 13 bases unmatched. Looked up from germline, CDR1 is SGHAT and CDR2 is FQNNGV. The CDR3 DNA is TGTGCCAGCAGCTTAGGCCCAAACAGGGACAGGATGGACTATGGCTACACCTTC. Protein sequence: CASSLGPNRDRMDYGYTF. Drawing the rest from reference TRBV11-2 and TRBJ1-2, the complete variable domain is EAGVAQSPRYKIIEKRQSVAFWCNPISGHATLYWYQQILGQGPKLLIQFQNNGVVDDSQLPKDRFSAERLKGVDSTLKIQPAKLEDSAVYLCASSLGPNRDRMDYGYTFGSGTRLTVV.

This clone was observed once. A much larger clone differs from this one at a single base, so this may be a read error. J is TRBJ1-1 and V is TRBV7-2, with D possibly TRBD1 on 6 matching bases. The CDR3 has 13 residues. Germline CDR1 and CDR2: SGHTA and FQGNSA. With 5 bases removed from V and 1 base from J, the gap between germline ends came to 8 bases. CDR3: CASSQQGNTEAFF. The CDR3 DNA is TGTGCCAGCAGCCAACAGGGGAACACTGAAGCTTTCTTT.

The rearrangement uses TRBV27 and TRBJ2-1, with 10 bases lining up with TRBD2. V lost 3 bases to trimming and J lost 7 bases; unmatched junction nucleotides: 6. The CDR3 spans 15 residues. CDR1 and CDR2 from the germline V gene are MNHEY and SMNVEV (reference sequence). The CDR3 region is CASSFSSGRGNEQFF. CDR3 nucleotide sequence: TGTGCCAGCAGTTTCTCTAGCGGGAGAGGTAATGAGCAGTTCTTC.

This chain connects TRBV2 to TRBJ2-2, with 14 bases fitting TRBD2. Losses at the gene ends were 5 bases for V and 6 bases for J; bases not matched to a gene: 5. CDR3 length: 16 amino acids. Germline CDR1 and CDR2: SNHLY and FYNNEI. The CDR3 here is CASSSTSGRGAGELFF. The CDR3 DNA reads TGTGCCAGCAGTTCGACTAGCGGGAGGGGGGCCGGGGAGCTGTTTTTT.

This clone was observed once. The V gene is TRBV19, the J gene TRBJ1-2; D remains ambiguous. CDR1 and CDR2 from the germline V gene are LNHDA and SQIVND (reference sequence). The CDR3 is 10 amino acids. Trimming removed 6 bases from V and 8 bases from J, with 7 bases in between. CDR3 sequence reads: CASRSLGYTF. In nucleotides, the CDR3 is TGTGCCAGTAGGTCCTTGGGCTACACCTTC.

The chain combines TRBV6-6 with TRBJ1-1; 9 bases align to TRBD1. Germline V gene sequence: CDR1 MNHNY, CDR2 SVGAGI (reference sequence). V was pared by 6 bases and J by 6 bases, with 2 bases of the junction left unmatched. The CDR3 is 12 residues long. This CDR3 reads CASSRQGAEAFF. The CDR3 DNA reads as TGTGCCAGCAGCCGACAGGGGGCTGAAGCTTTCTTT.